What follows describes a single T cell receptor beta chain. Its antigen remains unidentified. No per-base quality is available; no much larger clone lies one base away. This record comes from a study of T-cell memory formation after mild COVID-19 (dated by TCRdb to the early 2020s). In terms of the full investigation: TCR sequence clusters from the two donors were largely donor specific. In a couple of donors, T-cell clones that expanded and contracted after mild COVID-19 were followed by sequencing TCRalpha and TCRbeta repertoires longitudinally. The cohort was made up of two young adult volunteers, one female and one male, who were previously healthy. The study at large found these results: Contracting CD4+ clones were located mainly in the CM and EM memory subsets, whereas CD8+ clones were found to be enriched in EMRA. The second-wave clones that peaked on day 37 were not confirmed to be SARS-CoV-2 specific. The study covered only a couple of mild cases, and larger cohorts including severe cases with pre-infection samples were considered necessary. Balanced CD4/CD8 phenotypes were observed for clones contracting from day 15 to 85, whereas a bias towards CD4+ was observed for a second wave of clones expanding from day 15 to 37. Some responding clones were found in pre-infection memory, which suggests that pre-existing cross-reactive memory T cells took part in the SARS-CoV-2 response.

Ficoll-Paque density gradient centrifugation was used to isolate PBMCs. The listed sequencing device is Illumina NovaSeq 6000. Using 5'RACE with constant-segment primers, TCRalpha and TCRbeta cDNA libraries were constructed, with sample barcodes and unique molecular identifiers added in the process. RNA was extracted from every sample with Trizol reagent. Library amplification was performed in two PCR steps, and a second sample barcode and Illumina TruSeq adapters were introduced in the second step. Libraries were sequenced on an Illumina NovaSeq with 2 x 150 bp paired-end reads. The authors processed their data as follows. Demultiplexing of reads and collapsing into UMI-guided consensus sequences were performed with migec v1.2.7. Using mixcr v2.1.11, the UMI consensuses were aligned to TRA and TRB V and J templates and assembled into clonotypes. A clonotype was counted as expanded or contracted only when both edgeR and NoisET called the clonotype significant, with the noise models trained on biological replicates. For edgeR calls, the cutoffs were a false discovery rate-adjusted p below 0.01 and a log2 fold-change threshold of 1. As an exploratory analysis of dynamics, PCA with hierarchical clustering was applied to max-normalized trajectories of the 1000 most abundant clonotypes. Separately sequenced CD4+ and CD8+ repertoires were used to assign the CD4 or CD8 phenotype of responding clones. The raw public data were reprocessed by TCRdb itself: fastp quality trimming at Q25, MiXCR clonotype calling, in-frame beta chains only. Entries that share a CDR3 protein sequence are merged under the most common genes and DNA. Clone size and V and J calls follow TCRdb, not the original study. Counted in this sample were around 310,000 distinct CDR3 sequences; approximately 15% of them appeared once. Around 20% of the sample goes to the ten largest clones.

CDR1 and CDR2 (MNHNY, SVGAGI) derive from the germline V gene (reference sequence). Trimming takes 4 bases from V and 1 base from J, and the germline ends sit 11 bases apart. From the cysteine up to the valine, the CDR3 has a length of 14 residues. Left in the record is the CDR3 DNA by itself, 42 bases read in frame from the first base. The receptor chain draws on TRBV6-6 and TRBJ2-7; the D gene identity is not certain. Sequenced sample: PBMCs or a T cell subset sorted from them (not recorded which). The TCR sequence derives from a man between 18 and 35 years old who had mild COVID-19 (a few samples of this study predate the infection). The sample titles of this study are shuffled in the database, so cell type and time point are left out; the donor was told from shared clones. The CDR3 loop reads CASSFRVGSYEQYV. The nucleotides read TGTGCCAGCAGTTTTCGTGTCGGGTCCTACGAGCAGTACGTC.